This entry lists 27 T cell receptor beta chains sequenced from one sample in a study of blood T cells in healthy people across ages. It was with a sample-barcoded 5' primer and a J-beta primer mix that a second PCR of roughly 7 to 11 cycles was run. TCRdb fed the 5' RACE reads into MiXCR, producing one record per CDR3 protein. The table has 1.5 million to 2 million distinct CDR3 sequences, around 50% seen once. Sequenced input: blood. The source of these receptors is a woman in her thirties or forties in good health.

The chain carries TRBV28 and TRBJ2-6; D remains ambiguous. The V and J ends lost 1 base and 2 bases respectively, with 6 bases between them. This CDR3 spans 15 amino acids. The germline gives CDR1 MDHEN, CDR2 SYDVKM. The CDR3 bases are TGTGCCAGCAGTTTATTTCCCCCTGGGGCCAACGTCCTGACTTTC. Encoded protein: CASSLFPPGANVLTF.

The chain has TRBV29-1 and TRBJ1-2; the match to TRBD1 covers 9 bases. CDR3 size: 11 residues. CDR1 SQVTM and CDR2 ANQGSEA come from the germline V gene. V shed 7 bases and J 7 bases; nucleotides not matched to a gene: 4. The CDR3 DNA follows: TGCAGCGGACGGGACAGGGCTGGCTACACCTTC. Translating gives CSGRDRAGYTF.

The genes are TRBV5-1 and TRBJ2-5; the D call may be TRBD1 or TRBD2 (5 bases each). Germline assignment: CDR1 SGHRS and CDR2 YFSETQ. The CDR3 is made up of 15 amino acids. The V end was cut by 0 bases, the J end by 0 bases, with 9 bases between. CDR3 in amino acids: CASSLDLGHQETQYF. The CDR3 region has the DNA TGCGCCAGCAGCTTGGACCTGGGACACCAAGAGACCCAGTACTTC. The full variable domain, in which reference TRBV5-1 and TRBJ2-5 provide the parts outside the CDR3, is KAGVTQTPRYLIKTRGQQVTLSCSPISGHRSVSWYQQTPGQGLQFLFEYFSETQRNKGNFPGRFSGRQFSNSRSEMNVSTLELGDSALYLCASSLDLGHQETQYFGPGTRLLVL.

This clonotype was found a few times. The J gene is TRBJ1-2, the V gene TRBV7-2; D might be TRBD1 (5 bases). V lost 6 bases to trimming and J lost 4 bases, with 18 bases between them. This CDR3 contains 15 residues. Germline CDR1 SGHTA, CDR2 FQGNSA. The DNA of the CDR3 is TGTGCCAGCAGTCAGAGGGGCGCAGAGATCTATGGCTACACCTTC. Protein: CASSQRGAEIYGYTF.

The chain couples TRBV20-1 to TRBJ1-2; TRBD1 agrees at 8 bases. The length of the CDR3 is 16 residues. Germline CDR1 is DFQATT and CDR2 is SNEGSKA (reference sequence). V gave up 3 bases and J gave up 3 bases; unmatched junction bases: 12. This chain's CDR3 is CSASPRQAGGDYGYTF. CDR3 sequence (DNA): TGCAGTGCTAGCCCCCGACAGGCAGGGGGCGACTATGGCTACACCTTC.

This clonotype came up a few times. The chain uses TRBV5-1 and TRBJ1-5; D gene uncertain. This CDR3 is built from 14 residues. V lost 0 bases, J lost 7 bases, and 11 bases lay in between. Germline V lookup: CDR1 SGHRS, CDR2 YFSETQ. In DNA form, the CDR3 reads TGCGCCAGCAGCTTGGAACAGTTGGGACAGCCCCAGCATTTT. This translates into CASSLEQLGQPQHF.

This clonotype was seen a handful of times. V gene TRBV4-1 combines with J gene TRBJ2-1; possibly TRBD1 for D (5 bases). The V end lost 2 bases, the J end lost 2 bases, and 7 bases lay between the germline ends. Germline V CDR1 and CDR2: MGHRA, YSYEKL. CDR3 length: 14 amino acids. Here the CDR3 DNA reads TGCGCCAGCAGCCAACGGACAACCTACAATGAGCAGTTCTTC. Translation gives CASSQRTTYNEQFF.

The J gene is TRBJ2-5, the V gene TRBV12-3 or TRBV12-4; the match to TRBD1 covers 7 bases. The CDR3 length is 16 residues. Losses at the gene ends were 4 bases for V and 2 bases for J; bases not matched to a gene: 10. In DNA, the CDR3 is TGTGCCAGCAGTTCCGCAGGGGGTTTGTGGCAAGAGACCCAGTACTTC. Its protein product is CASSSAGGLWQETQYF.

V and J are TRBV10-3 and TRBJ2-7, with 7 nucleotides matching TRBD1. The CDR3 covers 17 residues. Germline values: CDR1 ENHRY, CDR2 SYGVKD. The V and J ends lost 4 bases and 3 bases, in that order; junction bases with no gene match: 15. CDR3: CAISAIDGPGQIYEQYF. The CDR3 nucleotides are TGTGCCATCAGTGCAATTGACGGTCCGGGACAGATCTACGAGCAGTACTTC.

The genes are TRBV27 and TRBJ1-6; no reliable D call. The germline V gene encodes CDR1 MNHEY and CDR2 SMNVEV (reference sequence). The CDR3 length is 12 residues. V lost 7 bases and J 11 bases, leaving 12 bases between the germline ends. The CDR3: CASKGKQPPLHF. The CDR3 nucleotides read TGTGCCAGCAAAGGAAAACAGCCACCCCTCCACTTT.

V is TRBV2 and J is TRBJ2-7; 14 nucleotides match TRBD2. Germline V CDR1 and CDR2: SNHLY, FYNNEI. J was trimmed by 0 bases and V by 9 bases; bases with no gene match: 10. This CDR3 spans 17 amino acids. The CDR3 loop reads CASGGGTSGGHSYEQYF. CDR3 in DNA: TGTGCCAGTGGGGGCGGGACTAGCGGGGGACACTCCTACGAGCAGTACTTC.

This chain links TRBV9 with TRBJ2-1; 7 bases line up with TRBD2. With 1 base clipped from V and 4 bases from J, the junction kept 5 bases outside the gene matches. The CDR3 loop spans 15 amino acids. Germline CDR1 SGDLS, CDR2 YYNGEE. DNA of the CDR3: TGTGCCAGCAGCGTATTGAGCGGGGCGTACAATGAGCAGTTCTTC. Protein product: CASSVLSGAYNEQFF.

The chain carries TRBV7-8 and TRBJ2-7; D is unclear. V lost 1 base and J 3 bases, leaving 10 bases between the germline ends. CDR3 length equals 14 residues. From germline, CDR1 is SGHVS and CDR2 FQNEAQ. CDR3 DNA: TGTGCCAGCAGCTTAGGGATCACCTACTACGAGCAGTACTTC. It encodes CASSLGITYYEQYF. The variable domain in full, with the rest retrieved from reference TRBV7-8 and TRBJ2-7, is GAGVSQSPRYKVAKRGQDVALRCDPISGHVSLFWYQQALGQGPEFLTYFQNEAQLDKSGLPSDRFFAERPEGSVSTLKIQRTQQEDSAVYLCASSLGITYYEQYFGPGTRLTVT.

The DNA of the CDR3 is TGTGCCAGCAGTCCCCGGACTAGCGGAGGTCCAGGGACCCAGTACTTC. Its protein is CASSPRTSGGPGTQYF. V usage is TRBV6-2 or TRBV6-3 and J usage is TRBJ2-5; 10 bases fit TRBD2. The V gene end was trimmed by 5 bases and the J gene end by 7 bases; junction bases not matched to a gene: 13. Germline-derived CDR1 and CDR2 are MNHEY and SVGEGT. The CDR3 has 16 amino acids.

V usage is TRBV6-2 or TRBV6-3 and J usage is TRBJ2-5, with TRBD2 matching 10 bases. V shed 6 bases and J 2 bases; nucleotides not matched to a gene: 9. The germline V gene has CDR1 MNHEY and CDR2 SVGEGT. The CDR3 extends over 16 amino acids. This chain's CDR3 is CASSTGTSDYQETQYF. In DNA, the CDR3 is TGTGCCAGCAGCACCGGGACTAGCGACTATCAAGAGACCCAGTACTTC.

This clonotype was seen only a few times. The chain couples TRBV7-2 to TRBJ2-5, with 8 bases fitting TRBD2. V dropped 5 bases and J dropped 5; count of bases not matched to a gene: 7. The CDR3 contains 14 residues. The germline gives CDR1 SGHTA, CDR2 FQGNSA. CDR3 sequence reads: CASSPGGPLETQYF. CDR3 in DNA: TGTGCCAGCAGCCCGGGGGGGCCTTTGGAGACCCAGTACTTC.

This clonotype was seen only a few times. This chain uses TRBV6-6 with TRBJ2-1; tentatively, D is TRBD1 or TRBD2 (5 bases each). The CDR3 length is 14 residues. The germline V and J ends were trimmed by 4 bases and 12 bases, with 19 bases remaining between them. Germline CDR1 reads MNHNY; CDR2 reads SVGAGI (reference sequence). The CDR3 protein is CASSFRDAFWRQFF. The DNA for the CDR3 is TGTGCCAGCAGTTTCCGGGACGCCTTCTGGAGGCAGTTCTTC.

This clonotype was counted only a few times. This chain links TRBV12-3 or TRBV12-4 with TRBJ2-1; D gene ambiguous. The V end was cut by 5 bases, the J end by 9 bases, with 11 bases between. The CDR3 is 12 residues long. As DNA, the CDR3 is TGTGCCAGCAGTCCTTCTGCTTCTGAGCAGTTCTTC. Translation gives CASSPSASEQFF.

V and J are TRBV28 and TRBJ2-1; perhaps TRBD2 as D (6 bases). Germline-derived CDR1 and CDR2 are MDHEN and SYDVKM. The CDR3 runs to 14 residues. Trimming removed 1 base at V and 7 bases at J, with 11 bases between. The CDR3 nucleotides read TGTGCCAGCAGTTTATCCGTGCGGGGAAATGAGCAGTTCTTC. Protein product: CASSLSVRGNEQFF.

The chain employs TRBV9 and TRBJ2-1; no clear D gene. The CDR3 spans 14 residues. CDR1 and CDR2 (germline): SGDLS, YYNGEE. Trimming removed 1 base from V and 6 bases from J, with 11 bases in between. The CDR3 loop is CASSVIQFSNEQFF. The CDR3 coding sequence is TGTGCCAGCAGCGTAATACAGTTTAGCAATGAGCAGTTCTTC.

This clonotype has just a few counts. CDR3 residues: CASSLTGAKGGSYNEQFF. DNA for the CDR3: TGTGCCAGCAGCTTAACGGGGGCCAAGGGGGGGTCCTACAATGAGCAGTTCTTC. This chain links TRBV7-3 with TRBJ2-1; a weak D match, TRBD2 (7 bases). The length of the CDR3 is 18 residues. V lost 0 bases and J 1 base, leaving 16 bases between the germline ends. Germline values: CDR1 SGHTA, CDR2 FQGTGA.

The chain uses TRBV7-9 and TRBJ2-5; TRBD1 might be the D (5 bases). The CDR3 is 14 amino acids. Per germline, CDR1 SEHNR and CDR2 FQNEAQ (reference sequence). V was shortened by 3 bases and J by 4 bases, with 12 bases between the two germline ends. CDR3 region: CASSFAGHSETQYF. CDR3 DNA sequence: TGTGCCAGCAGCTTCGCAGGACACTCAGAGACCCAGTACTTC.

This clonotype was observed a handful of times. The chain joins TRBV24-1 to TRBJ2-2, with 11 bases matching TRBD1. Germline loops: CDR1 KGHDR, CDR2 SFDVKD. The CDR3 runs to 14 residues. The V and J ends lost 7 bases and 5 bases, in that order; junction bases with no gene match: 2. In DNA form, the CDR3 reads TGTGCCACCAGGGGACAGGGGGGGACCGGGGAGCTGTTTTTT. It encodes CATRGQGGTGELFF.

The chain employs TRBV11-2 and TRBJ1-4, with D hard to call. The V gene lost 3 bases and the J gene lost 3 bases, with 11 bases spanning the gap. The CDR3 totals 15 residues. In germline, CDR1 is SGHAT, CDR2 FQNNGV. The CDR3 region is CASSFGGSSNEKLFF. For the CDR3, the DNA is TGTGCCAGCAGCTTCGGCGGCAGCTCTAATGAAAAACTGTTTTTT.

The V and J genes are TRBV7-2 and TRBJ2-1; D may be TRBD1 (6 bases). The V end lost 1 base, the J end lost 10 bases, and 20 bases lay between the germline ends. This CDR3 is built from 16 residues. From germline, CDR1 is SGHTA and CDR2 FQGNSA. The CDR3 spells CASSLVVGTRGGEQFF. CDR3 nucleotides: TGTGCCAGCAGCTTAGTTGTCGGGACCAGGGGCGGCGAGCAGTTCTTC.

This clonotype has a handful of counts. The chain uses TRBV27 and TRBJ2-7, with 12 bases matching TRBD2. After removal of 10 bases from V and 6 bases from J, the junction contained 7 bases not matched to a gene. Germline V gene sequence: CDR1 MNHEY, CDR2 SMNVEV (reference sequence). This CDR3 is built from 13 residues. This CDR3 is CATSSGGAREQYF. The CDR3 DNA reads TGTGCCACCTCTAGCGGGGGGGCCCGCGAGCAGTACTTC.

The rearrangement links TRBV24-1 to TRBJ2-3; the D gene is possibly TRBD1 (6 bases). The CDR3 consists of 14 residues. Germline assignment: CDR1 KGHDR and CDR2 SFDVKD. Trimming removed 4 bases from V and 7 bases from J, with 14 bases in between. For the CDR3, the DNA is TGTGCCACCAGTGAAGCAGATACAGGGAATACGCAGTATTTT. Translated: CATSEADTGNTQYF.